The rows below give T cell receptor beta chains drawn from one sample of a study of blood T cell repertoires in COVID-19. Only in-frame clones appear in the TCRdb table, and some are missing; sequencing was by immunoSEQ multiplex PCR. The sample gives about 100,000 clones, 80% of which show up once; about 8.7% is in the top ten. What was sequenced was peripheral blood. The receptor set was obtained from a man between 45 and 60 years old who had recovered from COVID-19. Each CDR3 is given with its conserved first and last residue. D genes are given only for firm matches. Clone size, where shown, is once, few, many, or a class for clones that have expanded.

V: TRBV28
size: NA
D: TRBD2
J: TRBJ2-3
CDR3: CASSSSGWLTDTQYF
DNA: TGTGCCAGCAGTTCTAGCGGGTGGCTCACAGATACGCAGTATTTT

V: TRBV7-2
size: NA
D: TRBD2
J: TRBJ2-1
CDR3: CASDPGGINEQFF
DNA: TGTGCCAGCGATCCGGGAGGTATCAATGAGCAGTTCTTC

V: TRBV28
size: NA
D: TRBD2
J: TRBJ2-7
CDR3: CASSSHGTSVSYEQYF
DNA: TGTGCCAGCAGTTCTCACGGGACTAGCGTTTCCTACGAGCAGTACTTC

V: TRBV9
size: NA
D: NA
J: TRBJ1-1
CDR3: CASSVTENTEAFF
DNA: TGTGCCAGCAGCGTTACTGAGAACACTGAAGCTTTCTTT

V: TRBV19
size: once
D: NA
J: TRBJ2-1
CDR3: CASNEGTYNEQFF
DNA: TGTGCCAGTAACGAGGGCACCTACAATGAGCAGTTCTTC

V: TRBV6-5
size: NA
D: NA
J: TRBJ1-1
CDR3: CASSYTGGTEAFF
DNA: TGTGCCAGCAGTTACACTGGCGGCACTGAAGCTTTCTTT

V: TRBV10-3
size: NA
D: TRBD1
J: TRBJ2-2
CDR3: CAISDVDRVATGELFF
DNA: TGTGCCATCAGTGATGTGGACAGGGTGGCCACCGGGGAGCTGTTTTTT

V: TRBV5-4
size: NA
D: TRBD2
J: TRBJ2-5
CDR3: CASSFPLRGAQETQYF
DNA: TGTGCCAGCAGCTTCCCTTTGCGGGGGGCCCAAGAGACCCAGTACTTC

V: TRBV15
size: NA
D: NA
J: TRBJ2-3
CDR3: CATSRDPSVADTQYF
DNA: TGTGCCACCAGCAGAGATCCCAGCGTCGCAGATACGCAGTATTTT

V: TRBV27
size: NA
D: NA
J: TRBJ1-4
CDR3: CASSFPGQLEKLFF
DNA: TGTGCCAGCAGTTTCCCTGGACAGCTCGAAAAACTGTTTTTT

V: TRBV5-8
size: NA
D: TRBD2
J: TRBJ2-7
CDR3: CASSQREGGEQYF
DNA: TGTGCCAGCAGCCAGCGGGAGGGGGGCGAGCAGTACTTC

V: TRBV13
size: NA
D: TRBD1
J: TRBJ2-4
CDR3: CASSLGGGLQNIQYF
DNA: TGTGCCAGCAGCTTAGGAGGGGGCCTCCAAAACATTCAGTACTTC

V: TRBV18
size: once
D: TRBD2
J: TRBJ2-7
CDR3: CASSRGLDNSEQYF
DNA: TGTGCCAGCTCACGGGGACTAGACAACTCCGAGCAGTACTTC

V: TRBV4-3
size: NA
D: TRBD1
J: TRBJ2-3
CDR3: CASSQGDRVGAREQYF
DNA: TGCGCCAGCAGCCAAGGAGACAGGGTGGGGGCGCGAGAGCAGTATTTT

V: TRBV9
size: NA
D: TRBD2
J: TRBJ2-7
CDR3: CASSPGGRVYYEQYF
DNA: TGTGCCAGCTCCCCCGGCGGGAGGGTTTATTACGAGCAGTACTTC

V: TRBV16
size: NA
D: NA
J: TRBJ2-3
CDR3: CASSPLLGDTQYF
DNA: TGTGCCAGCAGCCCACTACTAGGGGATACGCAGTATTTT

V: TRBV5-1
size: NA
D: TRBD2
J: TRBJ2-3
CDR3: CASSLLAGSTDTQYF
DNA: TGCGCCAGCAGCTTGCTAGCGGGCAGCACAGATACGCAGTATTTT

V: TRBV19
size: NA
D: NA
J: TRBJ1-2
CDR3: CASRTPGQKYGYTF
DNA: TGTGCCAGTAGAACTCCGGGACAAAAATATGGCTACACCTTC

V: TRBV7-2
size: NA
D: TRBD2
J: TRBJ2-4
CDR3: CASSPTSGTIQYF
DNA: TGTGCCAGCAGCCCGACTAGCGGGACCATTCAGTACTTC

V: TRBV10-3
size: NA
D: NA
J: TRBJ2-1
CDR3: CAISDQGRIEQFF
DNA: TGTGCCATCAGTGACCAGGGGAGAATTGAGCAGTTCTTC

V: TRBV9
size: NA
D: NA
J: TRBJ2-7
CDR3: CASSVEPGGYEQYF
DNA: TGTGCCAGCAGCGTAGAGCCGGGTGGTTACGAGCAGTACTTC

V: TRBV6-5
size: few
D: NA
J: TRBJ1-2
CDR3: CASTQGGVYGYTF
DNA: TGTGCCAGCACCCAAGGAGGAGTGTATGGCTACACCTTC

V: TRBV30
size: NA
D: TRBD1
J: TRBJ1-4
CDR3: CAWGFTGGAPKLFF
DNA: TGTGCCTGGGGATTCACAGGGGGCGCCCCTAAACTGTTTTTT

V: TRBV7-2
size: NA
D: NA
J: TRBJ1-2
CDR3: CASSLDGGNYGYTF
DNA: TGTGCCAGCAGCTTAGATGGCGGGAACTATGGCTACACCTTC

V: TRBV6-2/TRBV6-3
size: NA
D: NA
J: TRBJ1-2
CDR3: CASSYEGGYTF
DNA: TGTGCCAGCAGTTACGAGGGTGGCTACACCTTC

V: TRBV7-2
size: few
D: TRBD2
J: TRBJ2-3
CDR3: CASSPRPGGSTDTQYF
DNA: TGTGCCAGCAGCCCCCGCCCGGGGGGTAGCACAGATACGCAGTATTTT

V: TRBV13
size: many
D: NA
J: TRBJ1-2
CDR3: CASSLIGTLRRDYGYTF
DNA: TGTGCCAGCAGCCTGATTGGGACTCTACGCCGGGACTATGGCTACACCTTC

V: TRBV9
size: NA
D: TRBD1
J: TRBJ1-1
CDR3: CASSVGGQGNTEAFF
DNA: TGTGCCAGCAGCGTAGGGGGACAGGGGAACACTGAAGCTTTCTTT

V: TRBV2
size: NA
D: NA
J: TRBJ2-7
CDR3: CASIALSYEQYF
DNA: TGTGCCAGCATCGCACTCTCCTACGAGCAGTACTTC

V: TRBV6-5
size: NA
D: NA
J: TRBJ1-2
CDR3: CASSIRAGFFDTF
DNA: TGTGCCAGCTCGATCCGGGCAGGGTTTTTCGACACCTTC

V: TRBV21-1
size: NA
D: NA
J: TRBJ1-6
CDR3: CASGDMGTAYNSPLHF
DNA: TGTGCCAGCGGAGATATGGGGACAGCCTATAATTCACCCCTCCACTTT

V: TRBV27
size: NA
D: NA
J: TRBJ2-7
CDR3: CASSFRLESSYEQYF
DNA: TGTGCCAGCAGTTTCCGACTAGAGAGCTCCTACGAGCAGTACTTC

V: TRBV6-2/TRBV6-3
size: NA
D: TRBD1
J: TRBJ1-2
CDR3: CASTPQGYGYTF
DNA: TGTGCCAGCACCCCACAGGGGTATGGCTACACCTTC

V: TRBV28
size: NA
D: TRBD1
J: TRBJ2-7
CDR3: CASSSGQLREQYF
DNA: TGTGCCAGCAGTTCGGGACAGTTACGGGAGCAGTACTTC

V: TRBV11-2
size: NA
D: NA
J: TRBJ2-3
CDR3: CASSLYTDTQYF
DNA: TGTGCCAGCAGCCTATACACAGATACGCAGTATTTT

V: TRBV19
size: NA
D: NA
J: TRBJ2-5
CDR3: CASSIAHPLRGLETQYF
DNA: TGTGCCAGTAGTATAGCCCACCCCCTCCGGGGATTAGAGACCCAGTACTTC

V: TRBV5-6
size: NA
D: NA
J: TRBJ2-2
CDR3: CASSLVGAGELFF
DNA: TGTGCCAGCAGCTTGGTGGGCGCCGGGGAGCTGTTTTTT

V: TRBV18
size: NA
D: NA
J: TRBJ2-7
CDR3: CASSPGSLYEQYF
DNA: TGTGCCAGCTCACCGGGCAGCCTCTACGAGCAGTACTTC

V: TRBV5-6
size: NA
D: TRBD2
J: TRBJ2-3
CDR3: CASSLLWLAGTLQYF
DNA: TGTGCCAGCAGCTTGCTCTGGCTAGCGGGGACCTTGCAGTATTTT

V: TRBV28
size: once
D: NA
J: TRBJ2-3
CDR3: CASSFLMSTGTQYF
DNA: TGTGCCAGCAGTTTTCTTATGTCAACGGGTACGCAGTATTTT

V: TRBV2
size: NA
D: TRBD2
J: TRBJ2-3
CDR3: CASQREGPDTQYF
DNA: TGTGCCAGCCAGCGGGAGGGACCAGATACGCAGTATTTT

V: TRBV18
size: NA
D: NA
J: TRBJ1-3
CDR3: CASSPQDSTSGNTIYF
DNA: TGTGCCAGCTCACCCCAGGACTCGACCTCTGGAAACACCATATATTTT

V: TRBV6-8
size: NA
D: TRBD2
J: TRBJ2-5
CDR3: CASSLPSTSGRAVRETQYF
DNA: TGTGCCAGCAGCCTTCCTTCGACTAGCGGGAGGGCCGTCAGAGAGACCCAGTACTTC

V: TRBV6-1
size: NA
D: NA
J: TRBJ1-3
CDR3: CASSEGSPRDKYF
DNA: TGTGCCAGCAGTGAGGGGTCTCCCAGGGACAAATATTTT

V: TRBV19
size: NA
D: NA
J: TRBJ2-1
CDR3: CASSIVAQGFNEQFF
DNA: TGTGCCAGTAGTATAGTAGCACAGGGTTTCAATGAGCAGTTCTTC